This T cell receptor beta chain was captured in a study of beta chain features in type 1 diabetes. Study findings and constraints: Shorter templates may be favored by PCR, equally so in patients and controls. Compared to healthy donors, patients appeared to have naive, central memory and Treg TCRB repertoires that were more alike. TCRB CDR3 length was moderately but significantly reduced in all four CD4+ subsets of Type 1 diabetes patients.

Every bit of the isolated RNA underwent reverse transcription, so sequencing read expressed TCRB transcripts. Data came from immunoSEQ multiplex PCR; TCRdb stores just in-frame clones and leaves some out. The sample has nearly 700,000 clones; roughly 13% are singletons. The CDR3 is 14 residues long. The V and J ends lost 5 bases and 8 bases respectively, with 13 bases between them. Germline V gene lookup returns CDR1 SGHVS and CDR2 FNYEAQ. This clone has a handful of counts. Its antigen is unknown. Purity exceeded 95% in all sorted populations. The sequence was collected from a man younger than 35 with type 1 diabetes. Sequenced material: naive CD4+ T cells from blood. The chain has TRBV7-6 and TRBJ2-6; no firm D call. The CDR3 here is CASSERTLPNVLTF. The CDR3 DNA is TGTGCCAGCAGCGAAAGAACTCTACCCAACGTCCTGACTTTC.